Below are 4 T cell receptor beta chains sequenced from a single sample in a study of cytomegalovirus exposure and HLA in healthy donors. Sequencing was performed with immunoSEQ multiplex PCR; in TCRdb, only in-frame clones are kept and a portion is missing. The sample carries 100,000 to 150,000 clones, 90% to 97% recorded once. Sequencing was carried out using PBMCs. The source of these receptors is a man in his late teens or twenties in good health and CMV-seronegative.

This clone was found once. The chain has TRBV28 and TRBJ1-1; maybe TRBD1 (5 bases). Germline CDR1 and CDR2: MDHEN and SYDVKM. V gave up 7 bases and J gave up 1 base, with 19 bases separating them. This CDR3 spans 16 amino acids. DNA for the CDR3: TGTGCCAGCACCGAGAGCAGGGTTTACGAGAACACTGAAGCTTTCTTT. The encoded protein is CASTESRVYENTEAFF.

CDR3 sequence reads: CASSAGGRPGTGELFF. The CDR3 DNA reads TGTGCCAGCAGCGCCGGGGGGCGCCCGGGGACCGGGGAGCTGTTTTTT. This chain uses TRBV9 with TRBJ2-2; TRBD2 might be the D (7 bases). V lost 3 bases to trimming and J lost 5 bases, with 17 bases between them. This CDR3 comprises 16 residues. The germline V gene encodes CDR1 SGDLS and CDR2 YYNGEE.

The chain carries TRBV11-3 and TRBJ2-1; 16 bases agree with TRBD2. Germline CDR1 is SGHNT and CDR2 is YENEEA. There are 20 residues in the CDR3. Trimming removed 4 bases from V and 0 bases from J; junction bases left unmatched: 9. The CDR3 protein is CASSSPGLAGGLSSYNEQFF. Written as DNA, the CDR3 is TGTGCCAGCAGCTCTCCGGGACTAGCGGGAGGGCTGAGCTCCTACAATGAGCAGTTCTTC.

The chain combines TRBV5-6 with TRBJ2-7, with D possibly matching TRBD2 (6 bases). Trimming took 4 bases from V and 3 from J, leaving 11 bases between them. The CDR3 runs 13 residues. Germline CDR1 is SGHDT and CDR2 is YYEEEE. The chain's CDR3 is CASSPGLGYEQYF. CDR3 coding DNA: TGTGCCAGCAGCCCGGGACTGGGCTACGAGCAGTACTTC.